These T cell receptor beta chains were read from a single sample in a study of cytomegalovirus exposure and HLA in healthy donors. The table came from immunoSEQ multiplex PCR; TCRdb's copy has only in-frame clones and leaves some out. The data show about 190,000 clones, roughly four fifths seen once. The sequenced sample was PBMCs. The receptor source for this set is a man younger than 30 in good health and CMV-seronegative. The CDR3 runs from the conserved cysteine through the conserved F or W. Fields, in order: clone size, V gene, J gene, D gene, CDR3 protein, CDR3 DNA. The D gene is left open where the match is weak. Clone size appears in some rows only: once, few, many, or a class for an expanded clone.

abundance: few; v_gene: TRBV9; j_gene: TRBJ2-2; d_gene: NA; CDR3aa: CASSVRGGNTGELFF; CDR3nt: TGTGCCAGCAGCGTTAGGGGGGGTAACACCGGGGAGCTGTTTTTT
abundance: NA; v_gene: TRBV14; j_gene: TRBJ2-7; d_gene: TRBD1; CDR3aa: CASSPLSISRPRGRVYEQYF; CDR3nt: TGTGCCAGCAGCCCCCTCTCAATCTCGAGGCCCAGGGGGCGAGTCTACGAGCAGTACTTC
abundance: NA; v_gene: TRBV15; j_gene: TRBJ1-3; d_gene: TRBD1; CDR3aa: CATSGDRAAGNTIYF; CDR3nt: TGTGCCACCAGCGGAGACAGGGCTGCCGGAAACACCATATATTTT
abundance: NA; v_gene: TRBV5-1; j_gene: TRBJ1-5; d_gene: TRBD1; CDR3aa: CASSLVQGAGPQHF; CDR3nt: TGCGCCAGCAGCTTGGTACAGGGGGCTGGGCCCCAGCATTTT
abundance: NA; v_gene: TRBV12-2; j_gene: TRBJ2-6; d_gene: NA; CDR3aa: CASRATIANVLTF; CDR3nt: TGTGCAAGTCGGGCCACGATTGCCAACGTCCTGACTTTC
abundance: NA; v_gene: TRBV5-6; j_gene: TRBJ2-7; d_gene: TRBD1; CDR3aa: CASSRTGTGREQYF; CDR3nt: TGTGCCAGCAGCCGGACAGGGACAGGGCGTGAGCAGTACTTC
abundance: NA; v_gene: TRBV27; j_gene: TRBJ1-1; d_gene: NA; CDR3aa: CASSLGQANTEAFF; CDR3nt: TGTGCCAGCAGTTTAGGCCAGGCGAACACTGAAGCTTTCTTT
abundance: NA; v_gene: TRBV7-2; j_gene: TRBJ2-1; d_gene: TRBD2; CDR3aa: CASRGTSGSGEQFF; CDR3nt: TGTGCCAGCAGAGGGACTAGCGGGAGCGGTGAGCAGTTCTTC
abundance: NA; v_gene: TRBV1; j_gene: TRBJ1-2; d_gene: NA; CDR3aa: CTSIRGQNYGYTF; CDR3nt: TGCACCAGCATACGAGGGCAGAATTATGGCTACACCTTC
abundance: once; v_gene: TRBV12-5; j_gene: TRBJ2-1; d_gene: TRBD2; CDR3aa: CASGSSGGWGVAEQFF; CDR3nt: TGTGCTAGTGGTTCATCCGGGGGGTGGGGAGTGGCTGAGCAGTTCTTC
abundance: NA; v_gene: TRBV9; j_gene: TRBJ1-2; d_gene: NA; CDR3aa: CASSPLGQTNYGYTF; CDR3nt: TGTGCCAGCAGCCCCTTGGGACAAACAAACTATGGCTACACCTTC
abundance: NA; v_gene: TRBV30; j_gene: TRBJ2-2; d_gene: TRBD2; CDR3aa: CAWIQRENIGELFF; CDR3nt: TGTGCCTGGATCCAGCGGGAGAATATCGGGGAGCTGTTTTTT
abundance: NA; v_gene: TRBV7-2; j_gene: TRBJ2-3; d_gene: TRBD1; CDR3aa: CASSLSRGPDTQYF; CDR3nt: TGTGCCAGCAGCTTATCAAGGGGGCCAGATACGCAGTATTTT
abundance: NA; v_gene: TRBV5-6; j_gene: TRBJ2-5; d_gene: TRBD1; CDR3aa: CASSSTGGMETQYF; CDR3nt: TGTGCCAGCAGCTCGACAGGGGGCATGGAGACCCAGTACTTC
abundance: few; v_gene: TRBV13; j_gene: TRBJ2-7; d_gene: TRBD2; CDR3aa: CASGLAGTSGPYEQYF; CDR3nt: TGTGCCAGCGGGTTAGCTGGTACTAGCGGGCCCTACGAGCAGTACTTC
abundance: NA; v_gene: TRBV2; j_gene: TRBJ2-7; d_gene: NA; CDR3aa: CASRPQGYEQYF; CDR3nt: TGTGCCAGCAGACCACAGGGATACGAGCAGTACTTC
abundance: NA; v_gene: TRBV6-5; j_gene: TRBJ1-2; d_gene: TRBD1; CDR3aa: CASNRDREGGYTF; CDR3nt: TGTGCCAGTAATCGGGACAGGGAAGGTGGCTACACCTTC
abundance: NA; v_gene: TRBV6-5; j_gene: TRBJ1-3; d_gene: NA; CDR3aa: CASSYEGGYSGNTIYF; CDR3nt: TGTGCCAGCAGTTACGAAGGCGGGTATTCTGGAAACACCATATATTTT
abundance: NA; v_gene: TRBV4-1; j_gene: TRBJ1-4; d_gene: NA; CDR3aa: CASSQERGASEKLFF; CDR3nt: TGCGCCAGCAGCCAAGAACGGGGGGCGAGCGAAAAACTGTTTTTT
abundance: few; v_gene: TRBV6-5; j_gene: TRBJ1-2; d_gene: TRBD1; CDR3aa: CASSDRGFGYTF; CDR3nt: TGTGCCAGCTCGGACAGGGGCTTCGGCTACACCTTC
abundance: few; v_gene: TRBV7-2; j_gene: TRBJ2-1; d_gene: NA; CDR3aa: CASSRRGTSADYNEQFF; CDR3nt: TGTGCCAGCAGCCGACGGGGGACCTCCGCAGATTACAATGAGCAGTTCTTC
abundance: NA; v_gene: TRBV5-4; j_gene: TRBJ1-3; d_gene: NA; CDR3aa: CASSLQGHSGNTIYF; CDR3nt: TGTGCCAGCAGCTTACAGGGCCACTCTGGAAACACCATATATTTT
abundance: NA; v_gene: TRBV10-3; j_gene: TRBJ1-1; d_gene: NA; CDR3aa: CAISESTGNTEAFF; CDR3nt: TGTGCCATCAGTGAGTCGACAGGGAACACTGAAGCTTTCTTT
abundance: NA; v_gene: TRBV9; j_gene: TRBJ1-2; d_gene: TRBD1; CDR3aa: CASSVWDRPNYGYTF; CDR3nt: TGTGCCAGCAGCGTTTGGGACAGACCTAACTATGGCTACACCTTC
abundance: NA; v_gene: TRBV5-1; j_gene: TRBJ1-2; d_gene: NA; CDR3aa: CASSLEGQSGYTF; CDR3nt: TGCGCCAGCAGCTTGGAAGGACAGTCGGGCTACACCTTC
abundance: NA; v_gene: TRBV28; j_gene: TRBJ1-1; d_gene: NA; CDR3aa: CASSTQRGVEAFF; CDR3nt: TGTGCCAGCTCCACTCAGCGGGGGGTTGAAGCTTTCTTT
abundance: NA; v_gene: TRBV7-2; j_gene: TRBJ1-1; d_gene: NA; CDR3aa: CASSLAVMGGLGVGTEAFF; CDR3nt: TGTGCCAGCAGCTTAGCCGTAATGGGGGGGTTAGGGGTGGGCACTGAAGCTTTCTTT
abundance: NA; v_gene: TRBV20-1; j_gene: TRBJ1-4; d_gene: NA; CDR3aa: CSAQALRVRYF; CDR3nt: TGCAGTGCACAAGCCCTCCGGGTCCGGTATTTT
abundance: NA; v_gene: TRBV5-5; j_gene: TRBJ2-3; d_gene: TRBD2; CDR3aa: CASSLERGVTTDTQYF; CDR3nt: TGTGCCAGCAGCTTGGAGCGGGGGGTAACCACAGATACGCAGTATTTT
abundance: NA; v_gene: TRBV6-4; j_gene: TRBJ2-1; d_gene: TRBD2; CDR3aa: CASSPLAGVYNEQFF; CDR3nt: TGTGCCAGCAGTCCACTAGCGGGAGTATACAATGAGCAGTTCTTC
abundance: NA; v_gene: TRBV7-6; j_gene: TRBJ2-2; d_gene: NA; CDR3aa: CASSLVLGELFF; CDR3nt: TGTGCCAGCAGCTTAGTCCTCGGGGAGCTGTTTTTT
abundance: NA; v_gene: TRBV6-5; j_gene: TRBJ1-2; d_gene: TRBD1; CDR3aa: CASTRQGAGYTF; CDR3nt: TGTGCCAGCACACGACAGGGGGCGGGCTACACCTTC
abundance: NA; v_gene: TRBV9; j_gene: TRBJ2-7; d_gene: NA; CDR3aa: CTSSLRTGNDEQYF; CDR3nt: TGTACCAGCAGCCTCCGTACAGGGAACGACGAGCAGTACTTC
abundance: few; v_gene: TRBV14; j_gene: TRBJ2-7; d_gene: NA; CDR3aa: CASSLGNRAISYEQYF; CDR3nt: TGTGCCAGCAGCTTGGGGAACAGGGCCATATCCTACGAGCAGTACTTC
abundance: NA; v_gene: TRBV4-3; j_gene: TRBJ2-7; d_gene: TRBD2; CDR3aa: CASSQGLVTYEQYF; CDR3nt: TGCGCCAGCAGCCAGGGACTAGTTACCTACGAGCAGTACTTC
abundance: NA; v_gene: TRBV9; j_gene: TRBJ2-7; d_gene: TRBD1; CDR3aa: CASTRDSLSYEQYF; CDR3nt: TGTGCCAGCACCCGGGACAGCCTCTCCTACGAGCAGTACTTC
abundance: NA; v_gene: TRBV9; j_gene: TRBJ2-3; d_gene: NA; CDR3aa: CASSVEGTGVTQYF; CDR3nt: TGTGCCAGCAGCGTAGAGGGGACGGGGGTGACGCAGTATTTT
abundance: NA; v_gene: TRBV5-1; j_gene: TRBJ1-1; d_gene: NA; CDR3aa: CASSESTVMNTEAFF; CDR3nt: TGCGCCAGCAGCGAGTCAACAGTAATGAACACTGAAGCTTTCTTT
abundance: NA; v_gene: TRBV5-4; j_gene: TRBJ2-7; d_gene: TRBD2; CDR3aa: CASSLAAGAYSYEQYF; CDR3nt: TGTGCCAGCAGCTTGGCAGCGGGGGCCTACTCCTACGAGCAGTACTTC
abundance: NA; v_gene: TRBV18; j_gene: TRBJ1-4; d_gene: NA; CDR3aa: CASSLGGRQAEKLFF; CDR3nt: TGTGCCAGCTCACTCGGGGGGCGGCAAGCTGAAAAACTGTTTTTT
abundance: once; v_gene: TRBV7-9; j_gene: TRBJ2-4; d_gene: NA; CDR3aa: CATLSLDSSKNIQYF; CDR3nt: TGTGCCACCCTTTCCCTGGACAGTTCCAAAAACATTCAGTACTTC
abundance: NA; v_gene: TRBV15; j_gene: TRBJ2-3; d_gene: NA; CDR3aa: CATSRDMSTDTQYF; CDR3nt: TGTGCCACCAGCAGAGACATGAGCACAGATACGCAGTATTTT
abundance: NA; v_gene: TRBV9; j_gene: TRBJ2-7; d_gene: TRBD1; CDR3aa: CASSKTGQVDEQYF; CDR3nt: TGTGCCAGCAGCAAGACAGGGCAGGTGGACGAGCAGTACTTC